The 25 T cell receptor beta chains below come from one sample, sequenced in a study of cytomegalovirus exposure and HLA in healthy donors. The primer mix had 60 Vbeta and 13 Jbeta primers. Clones were read by immunoSEQ multiplex PCR, and TCRdb kept only the in-frame ones, dropping some. The sample gives approximately 98,000 clones, about four fifths of which show up once; 10% to 11% is in the top ten. Sequenced sample: PBMCs. The source of these receptors is a young man in good health and CMV-seropositive.

The gene calls are TRBV5-1 and TRBJ2-1, with D possibly being TRBD1 (8 bases). Germline V gene sequence: CDR1 SGHRS, CDR2 YFSETQ. The CDR3 totals 17 residues. V lost 3 bases and J lost 2, with 18 bases in between. Here the CDR3 DNA reads TGCGCCAGCAGCTCAACCCGGACAGGGAGGGCCTACAATGAGCAGTTCTTC. Translated, it gives CASSSTRTGRAYNEQFF.

The chain is built from TRBV9 and TRBJ2-5; TRBD2 matches 9 bases. This CDR3 is built from 16 residues. Germline CDR1 is SGDLS and CDR2 is YYNGEE. V trimming: 3 bases; J trimming: 1 base; junction bases outside the gene matches: 7. CDR3 bases: TGTGCCAGCAGCGATCGTAGCGGGGGTTTCCAAGAGACCCAGTACTTC. Its protein is CASSDRSGGFQETQYF.

The chain is built from TRBV7-8 and TRBJ2-7, with D unclear. CDR3 length: 16 residues. V lost 3 bases, J lost 3 bases, and 18 bases lay in between. Per the germline V gene, CDR1 is SGHVS and CDR2 is FQNEAQ. The CDR3 here is CASSFSPTSRGYEQYF. CDR3 sequence (DNA): TGTGCCAGCAGCTTTTCCCCCACCAGCAGAGGCTACGAGCAGTACTTC. The full variable domain, in which reference TRBV7-8 and TRBJ2-7 provide the parts outside the CDR3, is GAGVSQSPRYKVAKRGQDVALRCDPISGHVSLFWYQQALGQGPEFLTYFQNEAQLDKSGLPSDRFFAERPEGSVSTLKIQRTQQEDSAVYLCASSFSPTSRGYEQYFGPGTRLTVT.

V is TRBV6-4 and J is TRBJ2-7; D is ambiguous. V was trimmed by 10 bases and J by 3 bases, leaving 4 bases between them. From germline, CDR1 is MRHNA and CDR2 SNTAGT. This CDR3 has 9 residues. The CDR3 spells CATVYEQYF. CDR3 sequence (DNA): TGTGCCACCGTCTACGAGCAGTACTTC.

The rearrangement uses TRBV5-4 and TRBJ2-1; 15 nucleotides agree with TRBD2. Germline V lookup: CDR1 SGHNT, CDR2 YYREEE (reference sequence). This CDR3 has 19 amino acids. The V segment lost 4 bases and the J segment 4 bases; nucleotides outside the gene matches: 12. CDR3 nucleotides: TGTGCCAGCAGCCCTGGGACTAGCGGGGGGCCGGCGCTTTACAATGAGCAGTTCTTC. Protein sequence: CASSPGTSGGPALYNEQFF.

J is TRBJ2-7 and V is TRBV27; possibly TRBD1 for D (5 bases). Trimming took 3 bases from V and 4 from J, leaving 13 bases between them. CDR1 MNHEY and CDR2 SMNVEV come from the germline V gene (reference sequence). The CDR3 contains 14 residues. The CDR3 reads CASSLGGRVYEQYF. CDR3 coding DNA: TGTGCCAGCAGTTTGGGTGGCAGGGTTTACGAGCAGTACTTC.

The V call is TRBV29-1, the J call TRBJ2-3, with TRBD2 matching 7 bases. The CDR3 is made up of 12 amino acids. The germline CDR1 and CDR2 sequences are SQVTM and ANQGSEA. Trimming removed 7 bases from V and 4 bases from J; junction bases left unmatched: 5. CDR3: CSAGTIADTQYF. The CDR3 DNA follows: TGCAGCGCCGGGACTATCGCAGATACGCAGTATTTT.

This chain connects TRBV2 to TRBJ2-5, with 7 bases fitting TRBD2. Germline CDR1 reads SNHLY; CDR2 reads FYNNEI. There are 12 residues in the CDR3. V lost 6 bases and J lost 5; bases outside the gene matches: 3. The CDR3 DNA is TGTGCCAGCAGCGTTAGCGGGGAGACCCAGTACTTC. It specifies CASSVSGETQYF.

The sample holds one count of this clone. The CDR3 coding sequence is TGTGCCAGCAGTGAGCGCGTTGTGAGCGGGGGTAGCAATCAGCCCCAGCATTTT. Protein sequence: CASSERVVSGGSNQPQHF. The genes are TRBV6-1 and TRBJ1-5; D perhaps matches TRBD1 (5 bases). The CDR3 has 18 residues. Germline CDR1 MNHNS, CDR2 SASEGT. The V end was cut by 3 bases, the J end by 0 bases, with 18 bases between.

This sequence joins TRBV2 and TRBJ1-1, with TRBD1 as a possible D gene (6 bases). V lost 10 bases and J lost 2, with 17 bases in between. This CDR3 is 14 amino acids long. The germline gives CDR1 SNHLY, CDR2 FYNNEI. CDR3 coding DNA: TGTGCCACTCCTCGGGGGGCAGGAAACACTGAAGCTTTCTTT. Protein sequence: CATPRGAGNTEAFF. The full variable domain, in which reference TRBV2 and TRBJ1-1 provide the parts outside the CDR3, is EPEVTQTPSHQVTQMGQEVILRCVPISNHLYFYWYRQILGQKVEFLVSFYNNEISEKSEIFDDQFSVERPDGSNFTLKIRSTKLEDSAMYFCATPRGAGNTEAFFGQGTRLTVV.

The rearrangement uses TRBV20-1 and TRBJ2-5; D unresolved. This CDR3 spans 11 amino acids. Trimming cost V 0 bases and J 4 bases, with 3 bases left between them. Germline CDR1 DFQATT, CDR2 SNEGSKA (reference sequence). This CDR3 reads CSARDRETQYF. DNA of the CDR3: TGCAGTGCTAGAGATCGAGAGACCCAGTACTTC.

This chain uses TRBV13 with TRBJ2-2; 9 positions agree with TRBD2. With V trimmed by 4 bases and J by 6 bases, 12 bases remained unmatched. The CDR3 length is 17 residues. Germline CDR1 PRHDT, CDR2 FYEKMQ (reference sequence). Here the CDR3 DNA reads TGTGCCAGCAGCTCCCTTGAGGCGGGGGGGCCCTCCGGGGAGCTGTTTTTT. The encoded protein is CASSSLEAGGPSGELFF. Full variable domain (remainder filled in from reference TRBV13 and TRBJ2-2): AAGVIQSPRHLIKEKRETATLKCYPIPRHDTVYWYQQGPGQDPQFLISFYEKMQSDKGSIPDRFSAQQFSDYHSELNMSSLELGDSALYFCASSSLEAGGPSGELFFGEGSRLTVL.

The V and J genes are TRBV6-5 and TRBJ2-3; 7 positions match TRBD1. The CDR3 is 12 amino acids. Germline loops: CDR1 MNHEY, CDR2 SVGAGI. Unmatched junction bases numbered 2, after V lost 6 bases and J lost 5 bases. For the CDR3, the DNA is TGTGCCAGCAGCCGACAGGGAGATACGCAGTATTTT. Translation gives CASSRQGDTQYF.

The chain uses TRBV4-1 and TRBJ2-7, with 8 bases matching TRBD2. Germline trimming cut 1 base from V and 3 bases from J; bases unmatched to any gene: 8. Germline CDR1 and CDR2: MGHRA and YSYEKL. This CDR3 has 16 amino acids. The CDR3, as DNA: TGCGCCAGCAGCCAAGTCGGAGCGGGGGACCTCTACGAGCAGTACTTC. It is translated as CASSQVGAGDLYEQYF.

The chain combines TRBV7-2 with TRBJ2-1, with 8 bases identical to TRBD1. Trimming at V came to 0 bases and at J to 3 bases, leaving 10 bases not matched to a gene. This CDR3 is 18 amino acids long. Germline V gene sequence: CDR1 SGHTA, CDR2 FQGNSA. CDR3 DNA sequence: TGTGCCAGCAGCTTAGCAACCCTGACAGGGGCGATCTACAATGAGCAGTTCTTC. This codes for CASSLATLTGAIYNEQFF.

This clone was counted once. The CDR3 DNA follows: TGTGCCAGCAGCTTGGCCCTAGTCTCCGAGCAGTACTTC. Translation gives CASSLALVSEQYF. The rearrangement joins TRBV7-9 to TRBJ2-7; D not certain. Germline CDR1 is SEHNR and CDR2 is FQNEAQ (reference sequence). V gave up 3 bases and J gave up 6 bases, with 12 bases separating them. This CDR3 is 13 amino acids long.

This clone was seen a handful of times. The V gene is TRBV5-6, the J gene TRBJ2-3; D remains unclear. V was clipped by 0 bases and J by 2 bases, with 10 bases between them. The CDR3 has 15 amino acids. Germline CDR1 reads SGHDT; CDR2 reads YYEEEE. CDR3 in amino acids: CASSLANFHTDTQYF. In nucleotides, the CDR3 is TGTGCCAGCAGCTTGGCTAACTTTCACACAGATACGCAGTATTTT.

This chain joins TRBV6-1 and TRBJ2-5; 9 bases fit TRBD1. The germline CDR1 and CDR2 sequences are MNHNS and SASEGT. This CDR3 spans 18 amino acids. The junction had 12 bases not matched to a gene; V was cut back by 1 base and J by 3 bases. In DNA form, the CDR3 reads TGTGCCAGCAGTGAAGGCTCGCTTGGATGGACAGGGGAAGAGACCCAGTACTTC. Its protein product is CASSEGSLGWTGEETQYF.

This clone has only a few counts. The chain uses TRBV4-1 and TRBJ2-1; TRBD2 might be the D (6 bases). This CDR3 is 14 amino acids long. V was shortened by 3 bases and J by 3 bases, with 9 bases between the two germline ends. Germline loops: CDR1 MGHRA, CDR2 YSYEKL. The CDR3 nucleotides read TGCGCCAGCAGCCAGGAGGGGTTCTACAATGAGCAGTTCTTC. As protein: CASSQEGFYNEQFF.

The chain combines TRBV28 with TRBJ1-1; unclear D gene. Per germline, CDR1 MDHEN and CDR2 SYDVKM. CDR3 length: 11 residues. Trimming stripped 10 bases from V and 3 bases from J, with 9 bases between. CDR3 sequence: CAIRRDTEAFF. The CDR3 coding sequence is TGTGCCATCCGTCGGGACACTGAAGCTTTCTTT.

This clone has only a few counts. This sequence joins TRBV5-6 and TRBJ1-1; TRBD1 might be the D (5 bases). Germline V CDR1 and CDR2: SGHDT, YYEEEE. The length of the CDR3 is 16 residues. The V gene lost 4 bases and the J gene lost 0 bases, with 16 bases spanning the gap. The CDR3 here is CASSRRGGSMNTEAFF. CDR3 coding DNA: TGTGCCAGCAGCCGGAGGGGCGGAAGTATGAACACTGAAGCTTTCTTT.

The chain links TRBV9 to TRBJ1-1, with 7 positions matching TRBD1. The germline V gene has CDR1 SGDLS and CDR2 YYNGEE. Trimming removed 2 bases from V and 2 bases from J; junction bases left unmatched: 12. The CDR3 contains 17 residues. The chain's CDR3 is CASSVDPSGTVNTEAFF. The CDR3 bases are TGTGCCAGCAGCGTCGACCCTTCCGGGACAGTTAACACTGAAGCTTTCTTT.

This clone was picked up one time. This rearrangement joins TRBV5-1 to TRBJ1-2; no firm D call. Between the trimmed V and J ends, which lost 0 bases and 2 bases, there was a span of 5 bases. This CDR3 has 13 amino acids. The germline CDR1 and CDR2 sequences are SGHRS and YFSETQ. The CDR3 spells CASSLVGNYGYTF. CDR3 nucleotides: TGCGCCAGCAGCTTGGTCGGGAACTATGGCTACACCTTC.

The gene calls are TRBV7-2 and TRBJ2-3, with 10 bases fitting TRBD2. V lost 6 bases, J lost 2 bases, and 5 bases stayed unmatched. The CDR3 length is 15 residues. Germline lookup yields CDR1 SGHTA and CDR2 FQGNSA. DNA of the CDR3: TGTGCCAGCAGGTCTAGCGGGGGACACACAGATACGCAGTATTTT. It codes for CASRSSGGHTDTQYF.

The V call is TRBV5-6, the J call TRBJ2-7, with 7 bases identical to TRBD2. V was clipped by 0 bases and J by 9 bases; unmatched bases: 12. The germline V gene has CDR1 SGHDT and CDR2 YYEEEE. CDR3 size: 15 residues. In DNA form, the CDR3 reads TGTGCCAGCAGCTTGGATGGCGGGGGACTACGAGGGCAGTACTTC. Protein sequence: CASSLDGGGLRGQYF.